These T cell receptor beta chains were read from a single sample in a study of OX40 agonist ivuxolimab in advanced cancers. The assay was immunoSEQ multiplex PCR, and TCRdb's table has in-frame clones only and misses some. Of about 19,000 clones detected, 65% to 85% appear once; the ten largest clones hold 3.8%. The sequencing used CD4+ or CD8+ T cells sorted from blood, collected in a trial of the OX40 agonist ivuxolimab. Source of these receptors: an adult with an advanced solid tumor such as melanoma, head and neck, liver or kidney cancer. CDR3s include the opening cysteine and the closing phenylalanine or tryptophan. Fields, in order: clone size, V gene, D gene, J gene, CDR3 protein, CDR3 DNA. The D gene is left open where the match is weak. Part of the rows lack a size; the others show once, few, many or a class for expanded clones.

-	TRBV29-1	TRBD1	TRBJ1-2	CSVRTGTNYGYTF	TGCAGCGTGAGGACAGGGACTAACTATGGCTACACCTTC
-	TRBV5-8	-	TRBJ1-1	CASSLSSNTEAFF	TGTGCCAGCAGCTTGTCGTCTAACACTGAAGCTTTCTTT
-	TRBV18	TRBD1	TRBJ1-1	CASSPSGQGAGNAFF	TGTGCCAGCTCACCCTCGGGACAGGGGGCAGGTAACGCTTTCTTT
-	TRBV14	-	TRBJ2-5	CASSQVGETQYF	TGTGCCAGCAGCCAAGTAGGAGAGACCCAGTACTTC
-	TRBV5-6	-	TRBJ2-5	CASSLPPGTPLGETQYF	TGTGCCAGCAGCTTGCCCCCTGGGACACCGCTAGGAGAGACCCAGTACTTC
-	TRBV4-1	-	TRBJ2-7	CASSQSGGYEQYF	TGCGCCAGCAGCCAAAGTGGCGGGTACGAGCAGTACTTC
-	TRBV2	TRBD2	TRBJ2-7	CASRGSITSGRFNEQYF	TGTGCCAGCAGAGGATCAATTACTAGCGGGAGATTTAACGAGCAGTACTTC
few	TRBV28	TRBD1	TRBJ1-5	CASSAFRGLNQPQHF	TGTGCCAGCAGCGCTTTTAGGGGGCTTAATCAGCCCCAGCATTTT
-	TRBV5-1	TRBD2	TRBJ2-3	CASSREGGPSTDTQYF	TGCGCCAGCAGCCGGGAGGGAGGTCCTAGCACAGATACGCAGTATTTT
-	TRBV4-2	-	TRBJ2-7	CASSQQRGAYEQYF	TGTGCCAGCAGCCAACAACGAGGGGCGTACGAGCAGTACTTC
-	TRBV19	-	TRBJ1-5	CASTSTGHSNQPQHF	TGTGCCAGTACCAGTACCGGGCATAGCAATCAGCCCCAGCATTTT
-	TRBV6-6	-	TRBJ1-4	CASKSGMDEKLFF	TGTGCCAGCAAATCGGGGATGGACGAAAAACTGTTTTTT
-	TRBV5-1	-	TRBJ2-1	CASSFLEGQINEQFF	TGCGCCAGCAGCTTTTTAGAGGGTCAGATCAATGAGCAGTTCTTC
-	TRBV19	TRBD1	TRBJ1-2	CASSPAGTGGVDGYTF	TGTGCCAGTAGTCCGGCCGGGACAGGGGGCGTGGATGGCTACACCTTC
-	TRBV6-1	-	TRBJ2-3	CASSGLRVTDTQYF	TGTGCCAGCAGTGGCCTCAGGGTCACAGATACGCAGTATTTT
-	TRBV2	-	TRBJ1-5	CASNRAEGNQPQHF	TGTGCCAGCAATCGGGCAGAGGGGAATCAGCCCCAGCATTTT
-	TRBV9	-	TRBJ2-1	CASSVTGSSYNEQFF	TGTGCCAGCAGCGTCACAGGTTCCTCCTACAATGAGCAGTTCTTC
-	TRBV28	TRBD1	TRBJ1-2	CASSFPPGQGAGNYGYTF	TGTGCCAGCAGTTTCCCTCCGGGACAGGGGGCGGGTAACTATGGCTACACCTTC
-	TRBV21-1	-	TRBJ2-7	CASSKGGSWGLAGGTARDYEQYF	TGTGCCAGCAGCAAAGGGGGAAGTTGGGGACTAGCGGGAGGTACGGCTAGGGATTACGAGCAGTACTTC
-	TRBV5-1	TRBD1	TRBJ2-3	CASSLEGATQYF	TGCGCCAGCAGCTTGGAGGGGGCTACGCAGTATTTT
-	TRBV6-1	-	TRBJ2-4	CASSEGWENIQYF	TGTGCCAGCAGTGAAGGGTGGGAAAACATTCAGTACTTC
-	TRBV21-1	-	TRBJ2-7	CASSKSSAQLPLGSYEQYF	TGTGCCAGCAGCAAAAGCTCAGCCCAACTACCGCTGGGATCCTACGAGCAGTACTTC
-	TRBV5-5	-	TRBJ1-1	CASSLNSLNTEAFF	TGTGCCAGCAGCTTAAACAGCCTGAACACTGAAGCTTTCTTT
-	TRBV7-8	TRBD1	TRBJ1-5	CASSGRDRGRVQPQHF	TGTGCCAGTTCCGGCAGGGACAGGGGGCGCGTTCAGCCCCAGCATTTT
-	TRBV7-2	TRBD1	TRBJ1-2	CASSPDRVRNYGYTF	TGTGCCAGCAGCCCAGACAGGGTGAGAAACTATGGCTACACCTTC
-	TRBV10-3	TRBD1	TRBJ1-3	CAIRGDSSGNTIYF	TGTGCCATCAGAGGGGACAGCTCTGGAAACACCATATATTTT
-	TRBV4-1	-	TRBJ2-4	CASSRPTETLAKNIQYF	TGCGCCAGCAGCCGCCCGACAGAGACGCTAGCCAAAAACATTCAGTACTTC
once	TRBV4-1	-	TRBJ1-5	CASSQESTVGDSNQPQHF	TGCGCCAGCAGCCAAGAGTCAACAGTTGGGGATAGCAATCAGCCCCAGCATTTT
few	TRBV28	-	TRBJ1-1	CASSSNSKGAFF	TGTGCCAGCAGTTCCAACTCGAAGGGAGCTTTCTTT
-	TRBV28	-	TRBJ1-2	CASSEGEYGYTF	TGTGCCAGCAGTGAGGGAGAGTATGGCTACACCTTC
-	TRBV7-2	-	TRBJ2-2	CASSYGYTGELFF	TGTGCCAGCAGCTACGGGTACACCGGGGAGCTGTTTTTT
-	TRBV2	-	TRBJ2-7	CASSPISSYEQYF	TGTGCCAGCAGCCCGATTAGCTCCTACGAGCAGTACTTC
once	TRBV4-3	TRBD2	TRBJ2-7	CASSQDRGAGGYEQYF	TGCGCCAGCAGCCAAGATCGGGGAGCGGGAGGCTACGAGCAGTACTTC
-	TRBV7-6	TRBD1	TRBJ1-1	CASSLQGAGTEAFF	TGTGCCAGCAGCTTACAGGGGGCTGGGACTGAAGCTTTCTTT
-	TRBV5-1	TRBD2	TRBJ2-7	CASSIITSGSYEQYF	TGCGCCAGCAGCATCATAACTAGCGGGAGCTACGAGCAGTACTTC
-	TRBV6-6	-	TRBJ2-3	CASSWTGETDTQYF	TGTGCCAGCAGTTGGACGGGGGAGACCGATACGCAGTATTTT
-	TRBV28	-	TRBJ2-7	CASSLSDYEQYF	TGTGCCAGCAGTTTATCCGACTACGAGCAGTACTTC
-	TRBV2	-	TRBJ2-1	CASRTGVGGEQFF	TGTGCCAGCAGAACAGGGGTGGGGGGTGAGCAGTTCTTC
-	TRBV6-5	-	TRBJ2-5	CASSYSKASVGETQYF	TGTGCCAGCAGTTACTCGAAGGCGTCAGTTGGGGAGACCCAGTACTTC
-	TRBV19	TRBD2	TRBJ2-3	CASSRLAGGPTDTQYF	TGTGCCAGTAGTCGACTAGCGGGAGGGCCAACAGATACGCAGTATTTT
few	TRBV25-1	-	TRBJ2-2	CASRRGGPNTGELFF	TGTGCCAGCAGGAGGGGGGGGCCGAACACCGGGGAGCTGTTTTTT
-	TRBV19	TRBD2	TRBJ2-1	CASSPRTSGSNNEQFF	TGTGCCAGTAGTCCTCGGACTAGCGGGAGCAACAATGAGCAGTTCTTC
-	TRBV6-1	-	TRBJ1-5	CASRLTGNQPQHF	TGTGCCAGCAGACTAACAGGAAATCAGCCCCAGCATTTT
-	TRBV19	-	TRBJ2-1	CASGGTVYNEQFF	TGTGCCAGTGGGGGGACTGTCTACAATGAGCAGTTCTTC
few	TRBV9	-	TRBJ2-7	CASSGSVSNPYEQYF	TGTGCCAGCAGCGGATCGGTCTCGAACCCCTACGAGCAGTACTTC
-	TRBV7-2	-	TRBJ2-5	CASSLARTIKYQETQYF	TGTGCCAGCAGCTTAGCAAGGACGATAAAATACCAAGAGACCCAGTACTTC
few	TRBV18	TRBD1	TRBJ2-2	CASRTGNTGELFF	TGTGCCAGCCGGACAGGGAACACCGGGGAGCTGTTTTTT
-	TRBV4-2	TRBD2	TRBJ2-3	CASSQGLAPEADTQYF	TGTGCCAGCAGCCAGGGACTAGCGCCAGAGGCAGATACGCAGTATTTT
-	TRBV11-1	TRBD1	TRBJ2-3	CASSQGAQRYTDTQYF	TGTGCCAGCAGCCAGGGGGCTCAGCGGTACACAGATACGCAGTATTTT
few	TRBV11-2	-	TRBJ2-1	CASRFPGLDNEQFF	TGTGCCAGCAGGTTTCCGGGGCTAGACAATGAGCAGTTCTTC